This T cell receptor (beta chain) was captured by sequencing in a study of cytomegalovirus exposure and HLA in healthy donors. CDR1 and CDR2 from the germline V gene are KGHSH and LQKENI. This CDR3 region has 17 residues. Trimming removed 3 bases from V and 2 bases from J; junction bases left unmatched: 12. The PCR contained 60 Vbeta and 13 Jbeta primers. The data were produced by immunoSEQ multiplex PCR, yet TCRdb's version contains in-frame clones alone and is incomplete. The repertoire includes about 90,000 clones, 55% to 85% of them detected once, and 16% sits in the top ten. Sequenced input: PBMCs. The chain is built from TRBV18 and TRBJ2-7; 8 bases align to TRBD1. This TCR derives from a woman between 18 and 30 years old in good health and CMV-seropositive. CDR3: CASSPFRTGTYTYEQYF. CDR3 sequence (DNA): TGTGCCAGCTCACCCTTTCGGACAGGGACCTATACCTACGAGCAGTACTTC.